This TCR beta chain was documented in a study of control samples from healthy donors and cancer patients. Germline V gene data show CDR1 as LGHDT and CDR2 as YNNKEL (reference sequence). The CDR3 has 15 residues. V was clipped by 3 bases and J by 7 bases; unmatched bases: 9. Profiling relied on immunoSEQ multiplex PCR, and the TCRdb table lists in-frame clones only, not all of them. The sample gives more than 15,000 clones, approximately 90% of which show up once; around 9% is in the top ten. Sequencing input: PBMCs. This chain links TRBV3-1 (or the pseudogene TRBV3-2) with TRBJ1-2; 9 nucleotides agree with TRBD1. The clonotype was recovered from a woman between 55 and 75 years old with head and neck cancer. The CDR3 here is CASSHLITGGSGYTF. The CDR3 nucleotides read TGTGCCAGCAGCCACCTGATTACAGGGGGCTCTGGCTACACCTTC.